Below, 10 T cell receptor beta chains from the same sample are listed, as sequenced in a study of blood T cell repertoires in COVID-19. Libraries were prepared by immunoSEQ multiplex PCR; TCRdb keeps only in-frame clonotypes and omits some of them. The table shows roughly 240,000 clones, with about 84% occurring only once. Sequenced material: PBMCs or T cells enriched from blood (not recorded which). These receptors came from a woman in her forties or fifties who had recovered from COVID-19.

The rearrangement links TRBV5-1 to TRBJ2-5; 9 bases align to TRBD2. This CDR3 is 14 amino acids long. V lost 2 bases and J lost 2; bases outside the gene matches: 1. The germline V gene has CDR1 SGHRS and CDR2 YFSETQ. Written as DNA, the CDR3 is TGCGCCAGCAGCTTAACTAGCGGGCAAGAGACCCAGTACTTC. Protein product: CASSLTSGQETQYF.

The gene calls are TRBV28 and TRBJ1-4; D perhaps matches TRBD1 (6 bases). Trimming took 5 bases from V and 7 from J, leaving 23 bases between them. In germline, CDR1 is MDHEN, CDR2 SYDVKM. The CDR3 contains 17 residues. The CDR3 here is CASSDRGQQLRGEKLFF. DNA for the CDR3: TGTGCCAGCAGTGACCGAGGACAGCAACTAAGAGGTGAAAAACTGTTTTTT.

The rearrangement joins TRBV27 to TRBJ1-2; 9 bases match TRBD1. Germline CDR1 and CDR2: MNHEY and SMNVEV (reference sequence). Losses at the gene ends were 2 bases for V and 8 bases for J; bases not matched to a gene: 3. This CDR3 contains 13 residues. In DNA, the CDR3 is TGTGCCAGCAGTTTAGAGGGGACAGGGGGCTACACCTTC. Translating gives CASSLEGTGGYTF.

The chain has TRBV7-6 and TRBJ1-4; 10 nucleotides line up with TRBD1. CDR3 length equals 15 residues. The junction had 6 bases not matched to a gene; V was cut back by 3 bases and J by 8 bases. Germline assignment: CDR1 SGHVS and CDR2 FNYEAQ. CDR3 region: CASSFGGQGGEKLFF. The CDR3 nucleotides are TGTGCCAGCAGCTTTGGAGGACAGGGGGGAGAAAAACTGTTTTTT.

This CDR3 is CASSPWSGSLRSEQFF. In DNA, the CDR3 is TGTGCCAGCAGCCCCTGGAGCGGGAGCTTACGGAGTGAGCAGTTCTTC. The rearrangement uses TRBV7-9 and TRBJ2-1; TRBD2 matches at 8 bases. The ends lost 5 bases at V and 9 bases at J; junction bases unmatched: 15. CDR1 SEHNR and CDR2 FQNEAQ come from the germline V gene (reference sequence). This CDR3 is built from 16 residues.

This clone appeared a few times. The rearrangement joins TRBV7-2 to TRBJ1-2; 9 nucleotides line up with TRBD1. This CDR3 is built from 14 residues. J lost 8 bases, V lost 5 bases, and 9 bases had no gene match. Germline V gene sequence: CDR1 SGHTA, CDR2 FQGNSA. CDR3 sequence reads: CASSPGQGMEGYTF. CDR3 in DNA: TGTGCCAGCAGCCCGGGACAGGGAATGGAAGGCTACACCTTC.

The V and J genes are TRBV6-5 and TRBJ1-2, with 11 bases matching TRBD1. J lost 7 bases, V lost 5 bases, and 6 bases had no gene match. Germline lookup yields CDR1 MNHEY and CDR2 SVGAGI. The CDR3 extends over 14 amino acids. The DNA of the CDR3 is TGTGCCAGCAGTACGGACAGGGGGCAGCGTGGCTACACCTTC. This sequence encodes CASSTDRGQRGYTF.

V gene TRBV7-2 combines with J gene TRBJ2-3; D uncertain. Trimming cost V 5 bases and J 0 bases, with 3 bases left between them. Germline V gene lookup returns CDR1 SGHTA and CDR2 FQGNSA. The CDR3 length is 12 residues. The CDR3 sequence: CASSQSTDTQYF. CDR3 in DNA: TGTGCCAGCAGCCAAAGCACAGATACGCAGTATTTT. The variable domain in full, with the rest retrieved from reference TRBV7-2 and TRBJ2-3, is GAGVSQSPSNKVTEKGKDVELRCDPISGHTALYWYRQSLGQGLEFLIYFQGNSAPDKSGLPSDRFSAERTGGSVSTLTIQRTQQEDSAVYLCASSQSTDTQYFGPGTRLTVL.

The chain has TRBV6-5 and TRBJ2-1; 7 bases are a match to TRBD1. The CDR3 consists of 14 residues. Per the germline V gene, CDR1 is MNHEY and CDR2 is SVGAGI. V gave up 5 bases and J gave up 3 bases; unmatched junction bases: 4. The chain's CDR3 is CASSLRDSYNEQFF. CDR3 nucleotide sequence: TGTGCCAGCAGTCTTAGGGACAGCTACAATGAGCAGTTCTTC.

The rearrangement joins TRBV19 to TRBJ2-7, with D perhaps TRBD1 (5 bases). Looked up from germline, CDR1 is LNHDA and CDR2 is SQIVND (reference sequence). Trimming removed 6 bases at V and 2 bases at J, with 8 bases between. CDR3 size: 12 residues. CDR3 nucleotides: TGTGCCAGTAGCGACAGTCCCTACGAGCAGTACTTC. Its translation: CASSDSPYEQYF.